The next 24 T cell receptor beta chains were all read from a single sample in a study of OX40 agonist ivuxolimab in advanced cancers. Measured with immunoSEQ multiplex PCR; TCRdb has only the in-frame clones, and not every one. The table has about 58,000 clones, about 76% seen once. Specimen: CD4+ or CD8+ T cells sorted from blood, collected in a trial of the OX40 agonist ivuxolimab. These receptors originate from an adult with an advanced solid tumor such as melanoma, head and neck, liver or kidney cancer.

The chain recombines TRBV29-1 with TRBJ2-4; TRBD2 matches 8 bases. J lost 0 bases, V lost 7 bases, and 11 bases had no gene match. Germline V gene data show CDR1 as SQVTM and CDR2 as ANQGSEA. The CDR3 has 16 amino acids. CDR3 DNA sequence: TGCAGCGCCGTCCCGGGACTAGGTATAGCCAAAAACATTCAGTACTTC. This codes for CSAVPGLGIAKNIQYF.

The chain recombines TRBV28 with TRBJ2-5; D gene unclear. Trimming took 5 bases from V and 0 from J, leaving 1 base between them. This CDR3 contains 11 residues. Germline V gene sequence: CDR1 MDHEN, CDR2 SYDVKM. This CDR3 reads CASSDQETQYF. The CDR3 coding sequence is TGTGCCAGCAGTGACCAAGAGACCCAGTACTTC. Full variable domain (rest looked up from reference TRBV28 and TRBJ2-5): DVKVTQSSRYLVKRTGEKVFLECVQDMDHENMFWYRQDPGLGLRLIYFSYDVKMKEKGDIPEGYSVSREKKERFSLILESASTNQTSMYLCASSDQETQYFGPGTRLLVL.

The V call is TRBV6-5, the J call TRBJ1-5; 9 bases match TRBD1. Trimming cost V 6 bases and J 14 bases; bases outside gene matches: 11. Looked up from germline, CDR1 is MNHEY and CDR2 is SVGAGI. CDR3 length equals 13 residues. In nucleotides, the CDR3 is TGTGCCAGCAGCCCCGCCCGGGACAGGGCCAAGCATTTT. It encodes CASSPARDRAKHF.

This clone was counted a few times. The chain's CDR3 is CASSKTGGEKLFF. DNA of the CDR3: TGTGCCAGTAGTAAGACAGGGGGCGAAAAACTGTTTTTT. V usage is TRBV19 and J usage is TRBJ1-4, with TRBD1 matching over 10 bases. CDR3 length: 13 amino acids. After removal of 4 bases from V and 8 bases from J, the junction contained 1 base not matched to a gene. Germline loops: CDR1 LNHDA, CDR2 SQIVND (reference sequence).

The chain carries TRBV19 and TRBJ2-3; the D gene is possibly TRBD1 (5 bases). The CDR3 extends over 15 amino acids. Germline V gene sequence: CDR1 LNHDA, CDR2 SQIVND (reference sequence). Deletions cut 4 bases from V and 0 bases from J, with 11 bases between. CDR3 in DNA: TGTGCCAGTAGTACTTGGGGCAGAAGCACAGATACGCAGTATTTT. Translated, it gives CASSTWGRSTDTQYF.

This rearrangement joins TRBV19 to TRBJ1-2; D is unresolved. V was trimmed by 6 bases and J by 6 bases, leaving 14 bases between them. Per the germline V gene, CDR1 is LNHDA and CDR2 is SQIVND (reference sequence). This CDR3 comprises 13 residues. As DNA, the CDR3 is TGTGCCAGTAGGGATTTCTACTTCGATGGCTACACCTTC. Amino acids: CASRDFYFDGYTF. Using reference TRBV19 and TRBJ1-2 for the parts outside the CDR3, the full variable domain is DGGITQSPKYLFRKEGQNVTLSCEQNLNHDAMYWYRQDPGQGLRLIYYSQIVNDFQKGDIAEGYSVSREKKESFPLTVTSAQKNPTAFYLCASRDFYFDGYTFGSGTRLTVV.

The chain couples TRBV9 to TRBJ2-6; TRBD2 might be the D (6 bases). CDR1 is SGDLS and CDR2 is YYNGEE in the germline V gene. The V and J ends lost 0 bases and 0 bases respectively, with 25 bases between them. This CDR3 contains 22 residues. The CDR3 loop is CASSVALTSGAAGTSGANVLTF. The CDR3 DNA sequence: TGTGCCAGCAGCGTAGCGCTAACATCGGGAGCGGCAGGGACCTCTGGGGCCAACGTCCTGACTTTC. Together with reference TRBV9 and TRBJ2-6, the CDR3 gives the full variable domain: DSGVTQTPKHLITATGQRVTLRCSPRSGDLSVYWYQQSLDQGLQFLIQYYNGEERAKGNILERFSAQQFPDLHSELNLSSLELGDSALYFCASSVALTSGAAGTSGANVLTFGAGSRLTVL.

This chain connects TRBV6-6 to TRBJ2-6; D call uncertain. Germline V gene sequence: CDR1 MNHNY, CDR2 SVGAGI (reference sequence). The CDR3 contains 16 residues. With 2 bases removed from V and 2 bases from J, the gap between germline ends came to 10 bases. This CDR3 reads CASSYGTTPGANVLTF. CDR3 nucleotides: TGTGCCAGCAGTTACGGCACGACACCTGGGGCCAACGTCCTGACTTTC.

The chain couples TRBV19 to TRBJ1-2, with a weak D call TRBD1 (5 bases). V was cut by 6 bases and J by 4 bases, with 15 bases left in between. The CDR3 has 14 residues. Germline CDR1 and CDR2: LNHDA and SQIVND (reference sequence). CDR3: CASSRLRGGYGYTF. CDR3 in DNA: TGTGCCAGTAGCAGACTCCGGGGCGGCTATGGCTACACCTTC.

A word on this clone: At one end, the junction sequence differs from germline, possibly due to a read error. The chain uses TRBV7-7 and TRBJ2-5, with D unresolved. Germline V lookup: CDR1 SSHAT, CDR2 FNYEAQ (reference sequence). This CDR3 contains 11 residues. The CDR3 is CASSPGETQYF. The CDR3 DNA follows: TGTGCTAGCAGCCCAGGAGAGACCCAGTACTTC.

The rearrangement links TRBV18 to TRBJ1-6, with TRBD1 matching over 7 bases. V was pared by 5 bases and J by 8 bases, with 3 bases of the junction left unmatched. This CDR3 has 13 residues. CDR1 is KGHSH and CDR2 is LQKENI in the germline V gene. This CDR3 reads CASSATGDSPLHF. In DNA form, the CDR3 reads TGTGCCAGCTCAGCCACAGGGGATTCACCCCTCCACTTT.

The chain is built from TRBV28 and TRBJ1-4; weak D call: TRBD1 (5 bases). CDR1 is MDHEN, CDR2 SYDVKM, per germline. The V and J ends lost 3 bases and 7 bases respectively, with 15 bases between them. The CDR3 length is 15 residues. CDR3 region: CASSFAIGAGEKLFF. DNA of the CDR3: TGTGCCAGCAGTTTCGCGATAGGGGCGGGTGAAAAACTGTTTTTT.

V gene TRBV9 combines with J gene TRBJ1-2; no clear D. Trimming left V 3 bases short and J 7 bases short, with 10 bases between. Per the germline V gene, CDR1 is SGDLS and CDR2 is YYNGEE. This CDR3 is 12 amino acids long. The CDR3 is CASSGAGLGYTF. CDR3 nucleotides: TGTGCCAGCAGCGGGGCGGGTCTTGGCTACACCTTC.

The chain uses TRBV7-2 and TRBJ1-1; no firm D call. The length of the CDR3 is 13 residues. The germline V and J ends were trimmed by 2 bases and 1 base, with 5 bases remaining between them. Germline lookup yields CDR1 SGHTA and CDR2 FQGNSA. In DNA form, the CDR3 reads TGTGCCAGCAGCTTACCGCAGAACACTGAAGCTTTCTTT. Translation: CASSLPQNTEAFF. Looking up the rest from reference TRBV7-2 and TRBJ1-1 gives the full variable domain: GAGVSQSPSNKVTEKGKDVELRCDPISGHTALYWYRQSLGQGLEFLIYFQGNSAPDKSGLPSDRFSAERTGGSVSTLTIQRTQQEDSAVYLCASSLPQNTEAFFGQGTRLTVV.

V and J are TRBV6-1 and TRBJ1-2; D not resolved. CDR3 length: 14 residues. V was cut by 6 bases and J by 0 bases, with 11 bases left in between. Germline V gene lookup returns CDR1 MNHNS and CDR2 SASEGT. The CDR3 DNA reads as TGTGCCAGCAGCCCAGGTGACTCTAACTATGGCTACACCTTC. It yields the protein CASSPGDSNYGYTF.

This clone appeared once. This chain connects TRBV6-1 to TRBJ2-2; no firm D call. The CDR3 length is 14 residues. V lost 8 bases and J lost 0, with 10 bases in between. Germline V gene lookup returns CDR1 MNHNS and CDR2 SASEGT. The CDR3 nucleotides are TGTGCCAGCGTCGGACGAACGAACACCGGGGAGCTGTTTTTT. This translates into CASVGRTNTGELFF.

The chain is built from TRBV2 and TRBJ1-2, with D possibly being TRBD1 (5 bases). Germline V gives CDR1 SNHLY, CDR2 FYNNEI. V was pared by 1 base and J by 4 bases, with 10 bases between. The CDR3 is 14 amino acids. The CDR3 DNA reads TGTGCCAGCAGTGAAGGCGGGGCAGGCTATGGCTACACCTTC. Protein product: CASSEGGAGYGYTF.

J is TRBJ2-7 and V is TRBV6-6; 7 bases map to TRBD1. The germline CDR1 and CDR2 sequences are MNHNY and SVGAGI (reference sequence). Germline trimming cut 6 bases from V and 5 bases from J; bases unmatched to any gene: 4. This CDR3 contains 12 residues. CDR3 amino acids: CASSRTGDEQYF. The CDR3 DNA follows: TGTGCCAGCAGCCGCACAGGGGACGAGCAGTACTTC.

The chain uses TRBV7-2 and TRBJ1-4; no clear D. The CDR3 loop spans 15 amino acids. Trimming removed 1 base at V and 4 bases at J, with 10 bases between. The germline V gene has CDR1 SGHTA and CDR2 FQGNSA. The CDR3 DNA sequence: TGTGCCAGCAGCTTAGTTTCGGGGTTTAATGAAAAACTGTTTTTT. It specifies CASSLVSGFNEKLFF.

This clone was seen once. CDR3: CASSLVSGGPYEQYF. CDR3 nucleotide sequence: TGCGCCAGCAGCTTGGTTAGCGGGGGACCCTACGAGCAGTACTTC. V is TRBV5-1 and J is TRBJ2-7, with 9 bases fitting TRBD2. The germline V gene encodes CDR1 SGHRS and CDR2 YFSETQ. The CDR3 runs to 15 residues. J was trimmed by 2 bases and V by 0 bases; bases with no gene match: 3.

The V and J genes are TRBV5-1 and TRBJ2-1, with 7 bases lining up with TRBD2. CDR1 and CDR2 (germline): SGHRS, YFSETQ. The V gene end was trimmed by 0 bases and the J gene end by 4 bases; junction bases not matched to a gene: 4. The CDR3 totals 15 residues. The DNA for the CDR3 is TGCGCCAGCAGCTTGGCGGCTAGCGGTTACAATGAGCAGTTCTTC. This encodes CASSLAASGYNEQFF.

J is TRBJ1-5 and V is TRBV19; tentative D call: TRBD1 (6 bases). The germline gives CDR1 LNHDA, CDR2 SQIVND (reference sequence). This CDR3 region has 18 residues. V was cut by 5 bases and J by 7 bases, with 27 bases left in between. In DNA, the CDR3 is TGTGCCAGTAGTCGGGGCGGGGGCACTTGGCAATCAGTGCAGCCCCAGCATTTT. The encoded protein is CASSRGGGTWQSVQPQHF.

The chain employs TRBV7-3 and TRBJ2-3; D gene ambiguous. Trimming took 4 bases from V and 1 from J, leaving 12 bases between them. CDR3 size: 15 residues. Germline V gene data show CDR1 as SGHTA and CDR2 as FQGTGA. CDR3 nucleotide sequence: TGTGCCAGCAGCTCCTCGGTGGCAGGCACAGATACGCAGTATTTT. Its translation is CASSSSVAGTDTQYF.

This chain connects TRBV30 to TRBJ2-1; 13 bases map to TRBD2. The germline V gene has CDR1 GTSNPN and CDR2 SVGIG (reference sequence). The CDR3 is made up of 15 amino acids. With V trimmed by 3 bases and J by 8 bases, 7 bases remained unmatched. The DNA for the CDR3 is TGTGCCTGGAGAGAACTAGCGGGAGGGGGTGATGAGCAGTTCTTC. This encodes CAWRELAGGGDEQFF.